These 23 T cell receptor beta chains were all obtained from the same sample, sequenced in a study of T-cell reconstitution after alpha-beta-depleted transplantation in children. A library of TCRbeta sequences, prepared with unique molecular identifiers, was generated. Each CDR3 protein is one row after TCRdb ran MiXCR on the PCR reads. The table has about 610,000 distinct CDR3 sequences, roughly a tenth seen once. Sequenced material: PBMCs from the stem cell graft donor, taken from the stem cell graft. All receptors come from a human donor who donated a stem cell graft to a child with acute myeloid leukemia.

J is TRBJ1-1 and V is TRBV7-6; D ambiguous. The CDR3 totals 14 residues. Trimming removed 4 bases from V and 3 bases from J, with 12 bases in between. CDR1 and CDR2 from the germline V gene are SGHVS and FNYEAQ. In DNA, the CDR3 is TGTGCCAGCAGCTCACTCCCGCGGGACACTGAAGCTTTCTTT. This codes for CASSSLPRDTEAFF.

The genes are TRBV6-1 and TRBJ2-6; D unclear. Germline CDR1 and CDR2: MNHNS and SASEGT. V gave up 6 bases and J gave up 0 bases, with 9 bases separating them. CDR3 length equals 15 residues. Here the CDR3 reads CASSIGYSGANVLTF. CDR3 in DNA: TGTGCCAGCAGCATAGGGTACTCTGGGGCCAACGTCCTGACTTTC.

The rearrangement uses TRBV7-8 and TRBJ2-1, with D hard to call. The CDR3 totals 13 residues. Trimming took off 6 bases at V and 7 bases at J, with 13 bases between the two ends. Germline V gene data show CDR1 as SGHVS and CDR2 as FQNEAQ. This chain's CDR3 is CASSFDLGNEQFF. The CDR3 DNA sequence: TGTGCCAGCAGTTTCGACTTAGGGAATGAGCAGTTCTTC.

There are a few counts of this clonotype. The CDR3 DNA is TGTGCCAGCAGTCAGAGATACGGACAGGGTAATCAGCCCCAGCATTTT. It encodes CASSQRYGQGNQPQHF. The chain joins TRBV28 to TRBJ1-5, with 8 bases fitting TRBD1. CDR1 and CDR2 from the germline V gene are MDHEN and SYDVKM. CDR3 length: 16 amino acids. Trimming took 5 bases from V and 4 from J; bases not matched to a gene: 10.

This clonotype was seen many times. V is TRBV28 and J is TRBJ2-5, with TRBD2 identical over 11 bases. Germline V gene lookup returns CDR1 MDHEN and CDR2 SYDVKM. Germline trimming cut 6 bases from V and 4 bases from J; bases unmatched to any gene: 4. This CDR3 has 14 amino acids. The CDR3 loop reads CASRLAGAGETQYF. Here the CDR3 DNA reads TGTGCCAGCAGACTAGCGGGAGCGGGAGAGACCCAGTACTTC.

This clonotype was recorded a few times. This chain links TRBV7-9 with TRBJ2-7; TRBD1 agrees at 10 bases. This CDR3 spans 15 amino acids. Germline CDR1 SEHNR, CDR2 FQNEAQ (reference sequence). J lost 5 bases, V lost 1 base, and 5 bases had no gene match. CDR3 in DNA: TGTGCCAGCAGCTTAGATGGGACAGGGGCGAACGAGCAGTACTTC. This codes for CASSLDGTGANEQYF.

This clonotype was counted a few times. The chain joins TRBV5-4 to TRBJ2-4; D gene unclear. The CDR3 is 15 amino acids. V was cut by 2 bases and J by 9 bases, with 18 bases left in between. CDR1 is SGHNT and CDR2 is YYREEE in the germline V gene (reference sequence). In DNA, the CDR3 is TGTGCCAGCAGCTTAAGAACGGACCGTGAGATCATTCAGTACTTC. Translated, it gives CASSLRTDREIIQYF.

The chain carries TRBV28 and TRBJ2-2; D is perhaps TRBD1 or TRBD2 (5 bases each). Germline V lookup: CDR1 MDHEN, CDR2 SYDVKM. Deletions cut 6 bases from V and 4 bases from J, with 18 bases between. The CDR3 loop spans 16 amino acids. Here the CDR3 reads CASREQGRAGTGELFF. The CDR3 DNA is TGTGCCAGCAGGGAGCAGGGCCGGGCGGGCACCGGGGAGCTGTTTTTT. Drawing the rest from reference TRBV28 and TRBJ2-2, the complete variable domain is DVKVTQSSRYLVKRTGEKVFLECVQDMDHENMFWYRQDPGLGLRLIYFSYDVKMKEKGDIPEGYSVSREKKERFSLILESASTNQTSMYLCASREQGRAGTGELFFGEGSRLTVL.

This clonotype appeared many times. The rearrangement links TRBV29-1 to TRBJ2-4; D is unclear. Germline V gene lookup returns CDR1 SQVTM and CDR2 ANQGSEA. This CDR3 is 15 amino acids long. V dropped 3 bases and J dropped 1 base, with 13 bases sitting between them. For the CDR3, the DNA is TGCAGCGTTGATGTTCCCCTGAAGGCCAAAAACATTCAGTACTTC. Translating it yields CSVDVPLKAKNIQYF.

This clonotype came up a few times. In DNA, the CDR3 is TGTGCCAGCAGTCCAACCTGGGGGTTTGGCGAGCAGTACTTC. The encoded protein is CASSPTWGFGEQYF. The V gene is TRBV12-3 or TRBV12-4, the J gene TRBJ2-7; D is tentatively TRBD1 or TRBD2 (5 bases each). The CDR3 sequence is 14 residues long. V was cut by 5 bases and J by 6 bases, with 17 bases left in between.

This clonotype was observed many times. The rearrangement uses TRBV12-3 or TRBV12-4 and TRBJ1-4; 8 bases are shared with TRBD1. This CDR3 has 14 residues. After removal of 7 bases from V and 7 bases from J, the junction contained 8 bases not matched to a gene. The CDR3 DNA follows: TGTGCCAGCACTAGAGGACAGGGTTCTGAAAAACTGTTTTTT. Protein product: CASTRGQGSEKLFF.

This clonotype was seen more than once but under ten times. The V gene is TRBV28, the J gene TRBJ1-1; D is ambiguous. There are 14 residues in the CDR3. Trimming took off 10 bases at V and 1 base at J, with 16 bases between the two ends. From germline, CDR1 is MDHEN and CDR2 SYDVKM. The CDR3 nucleotides are TGTGCCATCTATCCGAGAGGCCGGAACACTGAAGCTTTCTTT. Its protein is CAIYPRGRNTEAFF. Full variable domain (rest looked up from reference TRBV28 and TRBJ1-1): DVKVTQSSRYLVKRTGEKVFLECVQDMDHENMFWYRQDPGLGLRLIYFSYDVKMKEKGDIPEGYSVSREKKERFSLILESASTNQTSMYLCAIYPRGRNTEAFFGQGTRLTVV.

This clonotype showed up just a few times. This rearrangement joins TRBV29-1 to TRBJ2-1; D might be TRBD1 or TRBD2, each matching 6 bases. The CDR3 contains 13 residues. Germline V lookup: CDR1 SQVTM, CDR2 ANQGSEA. Trimming shortened V by 3 bases and J by 4 bases, and 10 bases separated the two germline ends. The CDR3 spells CSVDGGSYNEQFF. CDR3 DNA sequence: TGCAGCGTTGACGGGGGCTCTTACAATGAGCAGTTCTTC.

V gene TRBV5-1 combines with J gene TRBJ2-3; 8 bases match TRBD2. The germline CDR1 and CDR2 sequences are SGHRS and YFSETQ. The V segment lost 4 bases and the J segment 2 bases; nucleotides outside the gene matches: 9. The CDR3 contains 16 residues. CDR3 protein: CASSKGLVSSTDTQYF. The CDR3 DNA sequence: TGCGCCAGCAGCAAGGGACTAGTCAGCTCCACAGATACGCAGTATTTT.

This clonotype was detected only a few times. The V gene is TRBV29-1, the J gene TRBJ2-1, with a tentative D call TRBD1 (5 bases). Germline values: CDR1 SQVTM, CDR2 ANQGSEA. Trimming stripped 4 bases from V and 3 bases from J, with 16 bases between. CDR3 length equals 15 residues. The CDR3 nucleotides read TGCAGCGTTGCTAAGGGGTGGCTCAACTACAATGAGCAGTTCTTC. Encoded protein: CSVAKGWLNYNEQFF.

This clonotype was detected many times. The chain joins TRBV20-1 to TRBJ2-1, with 7 bases that match TRBD1. V was clipped by 2 bases and J by 0 bases; unmatched bases: 1. This CDR3 has 14 amino acids. Germline loops: CDR1 DFQATT, CDR2 SNEGSKA (reference sequence). The CDR3 sequence is CSARRQGSYNEQFF. Here the CDR3 DNA reads TGCAGTGCTAGAAGACAGGGCTCCTACAATGAGCAGTTCTTC.

The chain joins TRBV7-2 to TRBJ1-5; no definite D call. Germline CDR1 reads SGHTA; CDR2 reads FQGNSA. Trimming took off 7 bases at V and 0 bases at J, with 4 bases between the two ends. This CDR3 has 12 residues. CDR3 protein: CASKGSNQPQHF. CDR3 bases: TGTGCCAGCAAAGGTAGCAATCAGCCCCAGCATTTT.

The chain employs TRBV4-2 and TRBJ2-2, with 7 bases lining up with TRBD1. CDR1 and CDR2 (germline): LGHNA, YNFKEQ. V dropped 0 bases and J dropped 7; count of bases not matched to a gene: 5. The CDR3 length is 15 residues. The CDR3 nucleotides are TGTGCCAGCAGCCAAGAGGGACAGCGCCACGGGGAGCTGTTTTTT. Encoded protein: CASSQEGQRHGELFF.

This clonotype was picked up many times. J is TRBJ2-5 and V is TRBV4-3; TRBD2 might be the D (5 bases). The CDR3 sequence is 15 residues long. Trimming took off 0 bases at V and 10 bases at J, with 18 bases between the two ends. The germline CDR1 and CDR2 sequences are LGHNA and YSLEER. CDR3 in DNA: TGCGCCAGCAGCCAAGATGGGATGGTTCGAGGGAGCCAGTACTTC. Its translation is CASSQDGMVRGSQYF.

V gene TRBV3-1 combines with J gene TRBJ2-1, with D unresolved. Trimming pared 1 base from V and 12 bases from J, leaving 10 bases between. This CDR3 is built from 12 residues. Germline V gives CDR1 LGHDT, CDR2 YNNKEL (reference sequence). The CDR3 protein is CASSQGPLWQFF. The CDR3 DNA follows: TGTGCCAGCAGCCAAGGGCCCCTTTGGCAGTTCTTC.

The V gene is TRBV18, the J gene TRBJ1-1; D is ambiguous. The CDR3 runs 12 residues. V lost 3 bases and J 5 bases, leaving 7 bases between the germline ends. CDR1 and CDR2 (germline): KGHSH, LQKENI. CDR3 region: CASSPVATEAFF. The CDR3 region has the DNA TGTGCCAGCTCACCGGTTGCTACTGAAGCTTTCTTT.

This clonotype was detected many times. The CDR3 sequence is CSARGPRGLNRPSEQFF. Here the CDR3 DNA reads TGCAGTGCTAGAGGGCCCCGAGGGCTCAACCGCCCCAGTGAGCAGTTCTTC. This chain connects TRBV20-1 to TRBJ2-1; tentative D call: TRBD2 (5 bases). Germline V gene data show CDR1 as DFQATT and CDR2 as SNEGSKA (reference sequence). The CDR3 contains 17 residues. V was trimmed by 1 base and J by 9 bases, leaving 25 bases between them.

This clonotype was seen at least ten times. This rearrangement joins TRBV6-5 to TRBJ2-1; D is unresolved. In germline, CDR1 is MNHEY, CDR2 SVGAGI. V gave up 6 bases and J gave up 1 base, with 19 bases separating them. The CDR3 totals 17 residues. DNA of the CDR3: TGTGCCAGCAGCCCCCGGCACCAAACAAATTCCTACAATGAGCAGTTCTTC. It specifies CASSPRHQTNSYNEQFF.